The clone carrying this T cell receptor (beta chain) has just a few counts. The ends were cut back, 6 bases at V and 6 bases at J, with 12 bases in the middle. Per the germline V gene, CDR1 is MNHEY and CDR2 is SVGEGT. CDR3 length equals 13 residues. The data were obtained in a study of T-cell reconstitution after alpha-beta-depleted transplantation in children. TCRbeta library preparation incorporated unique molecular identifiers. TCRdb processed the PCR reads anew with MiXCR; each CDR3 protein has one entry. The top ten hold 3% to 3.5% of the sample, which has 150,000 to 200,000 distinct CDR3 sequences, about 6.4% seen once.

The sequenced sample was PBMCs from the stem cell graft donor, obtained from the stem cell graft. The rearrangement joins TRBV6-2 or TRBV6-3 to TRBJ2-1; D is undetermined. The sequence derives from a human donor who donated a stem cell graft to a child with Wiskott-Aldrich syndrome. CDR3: CASRARVPNEQFF. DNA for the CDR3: TGTGCCAGCAGGGCCCGGGTCCCCAATGAGCAGTTCTTC.